What follows describes a single TCR beta chain. Its cognate antigen is unknown. CDR3 size: 18 residues. Germline CDR1 SSHAT, CDR2 FNYEAQ (reference sequence). V was clipped by 5 bases and J by 0 bases, with 17 bases between them. This specimen belongs to a study of cytomegalovirus exposure and HLA in healthy donors. General study findings and limits: Per a later analysis, 15,000 to 20,000 TCR beta sequences showed association with HLA alleles at 0.05 false discovery rate. CMV serostatus was the sole immune exposure information available.

Vbeta (60) and Jbeta (13) primers were used in the PCR. Clones were read by immunoSEQ multiplex PCR, and TCRdb kept only the in-frame ones, dropping some. The sample consists of 160,000 or so clones, roughly 78% of them appearing once. The sample consisted of PBMCs. The sequence was collected from a woman in her thirties or forties in good health and CMV-seronegative. This rearrangement joins TRBV7-7 to TRBJ2-6, with a possible D match to TRBD1 (6 bases). Here the CDR3 DNA reads TGTGCCAGCAGCCCGCCGACAGGTGGGGGCTCTGGGGCCAACGTCCTGACTTTC. It yields the protein CASSPPTGGGSGANVLTF. Combining the CDR3 with reference TRBV7-7 and TRBJ2-6 gives the whole variable domain GAGVSQSPRYKVTKRGQDVTLRCDPISSHATLYWYQQALGQGPEFLTYFNYEAQPDKSGLPSDRFSAERPEGSISTLTIQRTEQRDSAMYRCASSPPTGGGSGANVLTFGAGSRLTVL.